This passage covers 30 T cell receptor beta chains from one sample sequenced in a study of blood T cell repertoires in COVID-19. Only in-frame clones appear in the TCRdb table, and some are missing; sequencing was by immunoSEQ multiplex PCR. Of 200,000 to 250,000 clones listed, 70% to 90% are singletons. What was sequenced was peripheral blood. The source of these receptors is a man between 50 and 59 years old with acute or convalescent COVID-19.

V is TRBV5-1 and J is TRBJ1-2; 7 bases fit TRBD1. Germline loops: CDR1 SGHRS, CDR2 YFSETQ. J was trimmed by 8 bases and V by 3 bases; bases with no gene match: 7. This CDR3 comprises 13 residues. This CDR3 reads CASSSRTGGGYTF. In DNA, the CDR3 is TGCGCCAGCAGCTCCCGGACAGGAGGGGGCTACACCTTC.

This sequence joins TRBV6-1 and TRBJ1-2, with D unclear. CDR1 is MNHNS, CDR2 SASEGT, per germline. The CDR3 contains 14 residues. Trimming removed 1 base at V and 5 bases at J, with 11 bases between. The CDR3 loop reads CASSEGQPEYGYTF. In nucleotides, the CDR3 is TGTGCCAGCAGTGAAGGACAACCAGAGTATGGCTACACCTTC.

The chain recombines TRBV6-5 with TRBJ1-6; D is undetermined. The length of the CDR3 is 12 residues. In germline, CDR1 is MNHEY, CDR2 SVGAGI. Trimming left V 6 bases short and J 10 bases short, with 10 bases between. This CDR3 is CASREGASPLHF. For the CDR3, the DNA is TGTGCCAGCAGAGAGGGAGCCTCACCCCTCCACTTT.

This chain links TRBV19 with TRBJ1-1; 8 bases are shared with TRBD1. Germline CDR1 is LNHDA and CDR2 is SQIVND (reference sequence). V shed 1 base, J shed 1 base, and the junction held 8 bases outside the gene matches. This CDR3 contains 17 residues. For the CDR3, the DNA is TGTGCCAGTAGTATAGGCGGGACAGGAGGAAGGAACACTGAAGCTTTCTTT. It is translated as CASSIGGTGGRNTEAFF.

The rearrangement uses TRBV19 and TRBJ1-1; a possible D gene is TRBD1 (5 bases). Germline CDR1 reads LNHDA; CDR2 reads SQIVND (reference sequence). This CDR3 comprises 14 residues. Trimming removed 5 bases from V and 6 bases from J, with 16 bases in between. CDR3 residues: CASSSPGWIAEAFF. CDR3 in DNA: TGTGCCAGTAGTTCGCCAGGGTGGATAGCTGAAGCTTTCTTT.

The chain links TRBV2 to TRBJ2-2; possible D gene TRBD2, 6 bases. The CDR3 spans 16 residues. Trimming removed 4 bases at V and 5 bases at J, with 17 bases between. Germline V gene lookup returns CDR1 SNHLY and CDR2 FYNNEI. The CDR3 nucleotides read TGTGCCAGCAGTGTAGGGACTGGACTACCTACCGGGGAGCTGTTTTTT. It specifies CASSVGTGLPTGELFF.

The chain links TRBV18 to TRBJ1-5, with 8 bases identical to TRBD1. CDR1 KGHSH and CDR2 LQKENI come from the germline V gene. V lost 0 bases to trimming and J lost 15 bases; unmatched junction nucleotides: 13. CDR3 length: 15 residues. The CDR3 DNA is TGTGCCAGCTCACCACCGTCAGGGGGCCCCTCGACGGCGCATTTT. Protein: CASSPPSGGPSTAHF.

The V and J genes are TRBV12-3 or TRBV12-4 and TRBJ2-5; no reliable D call. Trimming shortened V by 6 bases and J by 3 bases, and 11 bases separated the two germline ends. This CDR3 has 13 residues. CDR3 sequence (DNA): TGTGCCAGCAGCTCCCCAGAGGAAGAGACCCAGTACTTC. Protein product: CASSSPEEETQYF.

The chain uses TRBV19 and TRBJ1-1, with D perhaps matching TRBD1 (6 bases). The CDR3 is 14 residues long. V dropped 7 bases and J dropped 2 bases, with 14 bases sitting between them. CDR1 is LNHDA and CDR2 is SQIVND in the germline V gene (reference sequence). This CDR3 is CASIGRGKNTEAFF. CDR3 bases: TGTGCCAGTATAGGCAGGGGAAAAAACACTGAAGCTTTCTTT.

The chain is built from TRBV10-1 and TRBJ2-2; 8 bases are shared with TRBD1. Germline loops: CDR1 WNHNN, CDR2 SYGVQD (reference sequence). CDR3 length equals 16 residues. After removal of 3 bases from V and 5 bases from J, the junction contained 8 bases not matched to a gene. CDR3: CASSEKGQGGTGELFF. Here the CDR3 DNA reads TGCGCCAGCAGTGAAAAAGGACAGGGCGGGACCGGGGAGCTGTTTTTT.

The rearrangement uses TRBV11-3 and TRBJ1-1; possibly TRBD1 for D (5 bases). The V end lost 5 bases, the J end lost 2 bases, and 9 bases lay between the germline ends. The CDR3 has 13 amino acids. From germline, CDR1 is SGHNT and CDR2 YENEEA. DNA for the CDR3: TGTGCCAGCAGCCAACAGGTTAACACTGAAGCTTTCTTT. Amino acids: CASSQQVNTEAFF.

This clone was found once. CDR3 bases: TGTGCCAGCAGTTTGGGGGGACAGACTGGGGTCACTGAAGCTTTCTTT. Translation gives CASSLGGQTGVTEAFF. The chain couples TRBV2 to TRBJ1-1; 7 bases align to TRBD1. CDR3 size: 16 residues. V shed 5 bases, J shed 4 bases, and the junction held 13 bases outside the gene matches. Germline loops: CDR1 SNHLY, CDR2 FYNNEI.

The rearrangement uses TRBV3-1 (or the pseudogene TRBV3-2) and TRBJ1-2; 8 positions match TRBD1. Germline V lookup: CDR1 LGHDT, CDR2 YNNKEL (reference sequence). This CDR3 has 15 residues. V trimming: 3 bases; J trimming: 7 bases; junction bases outside the gene matches: 10. CDR3 sequence: CASSHRQGTAGGYTF. The CDR3 DNA reads TGTGCCAGCAGCCATCGACAGGGGACGGCGGGTGGCTACACCTTC.

V and J are TRBV7-9 and TRBJ2-1; a weak D match, TRBD2 (6 bases). Germline V lookup: CDR1 SEHNR, CDR2 FQNEAQ (reference sequence). The CDR3 loop spans 16 amino acids. V lost 5 bases and J lost 5, with 19 bases in between. The CDR3 region has the DNA TGTGCCAGCAGCCCCCGGACCGGAGGGGATCACAATGAGCAGTTCTTC. Residues: CASSPRTGGDHNEQFF.

Only a few counts were recorded for this clone. The rearrangement uses TRBV10-3 and TRBJ2-1; 15 positions match TRBD2. The junction had 8 bases not matched to a gene; V was cut back by 3 bases and J by 2 bases. The germline V gene encodes CDR1 ENHRY and CDR2 SYGVKD. The length of the CDR3 is 19 residues. The CDR3 region is CAISEKGLAGGPPYNEQFF. The CDR3 DNA reads as TGTGCCATCAGTGAAAAGGGACTAGCGGGGGGTCCGCCCTACAATGAGCAGTTCTTC.

The chain employs TRBV2 and TRBJ1-2; D is possibly TRBD1 (5 bases). Germline V gene sequence: CDR1 SNHLY, CDR2 FYNNEI. The V end was cut by 6 bases, the J end by 0 bases, with 17 bases between. This CDR3 contains 16 residues. The CDR3 sequence is CASRRPGGNTNYGYTF. CDR3 DNA: TGTGCCAGCAGACGACCCGGGGGGAATACTAACTATGGCTACACCTTC. The whole variable domain, remainder taken from reference TRBV2 and TRBJ1-2, is EPEVTQTPSHQVTQMGQEVILRCVPISNHLYFYWYRQILGQKVEFLVSFYNNEISEKSEIFDDQFSVERPDGSNFTLKIRSTKLEDSAMYFCASRRPGGNTNYGYTFGSGTRLTVV.

The rearrangement links TRBV18 to TRBJ2-1; D may be TRBD2 (7 bases). V lost 2 bases and J lost 4, with 21 bases in between. The CDR3 consists of 18 residues. Germline loops: CDR1 KGHSH, CDR2 LQKENI. The CDR3 is CASSPFSAGAPRYNEQFF. Written as DNA, the CDR3 is TGTGCCAGCTCACCATTCTCCGCGGGGGCTCCAAGGTACAATGAGCAGTTCTTC.

The V gene is TRBV4-1, the J gene TRBJ1-1, with 7 nucleotides matching TRBD1. The V and J ends lost 1 base and 6 bases, in that order; junction bases with no gene match: 5. The CDR3 contains 14 residues. Germline assignment: CDR1 MGHRA and CDR2 YSYEKL. Here the CDR3 reads CASSQGQGLSEAFF. The CDR3 bases are TGCGCCAGCAGCCAAGGACAGGGACTCTCTGAAGCTTTCTTT.

The chain carries TRBV9 and TRBJ1-2; TRBD1 matches 8 bases. The CDR3 has 14 residues. Germline-derived CDR1 and CDR2 are SGDLS and YYNGEE. J gave up 3 bases and V 3 bases, and 4 bases lay outside the gene matches. CDR3 nucleotide sequence: TGTGCCAGCAGCGGGACAGGGATCTACTATGGCTACACCTTC. Translation gives CASSGTGIYYGYTF.

V and J are TRBV18 and TRBJ2-7; TRBD1 matches at 7 bases. Germline V gives CDR1 KGHSH, CDR2 LQKENI. The CDR3 loop spans 16 amino acids. V lost 4 bases, J lost 1 base, and 10 bases stayed unmatched. CDR3 in DNA: TGTGCCAGCTCACAAAGGGGACAGCGATTGTCCTACGAGCAGTACTTC. It yields the protein CASSQRGQRLSYEQYF.

The sample holds a few counts of this clone. The rearrangement uses TRBV6-6 and TRBJ1-6; 8 bases agree with TRBD1. This CDR3 comprises 12 residues. V lost 2 bases and J lost 15; bases outside the gene matches: 3. Germline lookup yields CDR1 MNHNY and CDR2 SVGAGI (reference sequence). CDR3 sequence reads: CASSYPGQDLHF. DNA of the CDR3: TGTGCCAGCAGTTACCCGGGACAGGACCTCCACTTT.

The chain employs TRBV5-3 and TRBJ2-7; D gene uncertain. TRBV5-3 is treated as an ORF (open reading frame) with a function not yet certain. CDR3 length: 13 residues. V was trimmed by 9 bases and J by 0 bases, leaving 13 bases between them. CDR3: CANKTESSYEQYF. In DNA, the CDR3 is TGTGCCAATAAGACGGAGAGCTCCTACGAGCAGTACTTC.

The chain has TRBV9 and TRBJ2-7; D is possibly TRBD1 (5 bases). The V end was cut by 3 bases, the J end by 2 bases, with 12 bases between. The CDR3 runs to 14 residues. CDR1 SGDLS and CDR2 YYNGEE come from the germline V gene. The CDR3 here is CASSGTQGPYEQYF. The DNA for the CDR3 is TGTGCCAGCAGCGGGACCCAGGGTCCCTACGAGCAGTACTTC.

The rearrangement links TRBV27 to TRBJ1-1; 9 bases line up with TRBD1. The CDR3 covers 15 residues. Germline V gene lookup returns CDR1 MNHEY and CDR2 SMNVEV (reference sequence). The V segment lost 6 bases and the J segment 8 bases; nucleotides outside the gene matches: 13. The CDR3 spells CASSDLGPGTGEAFF. The CDR3 bases are TGTGCCAGCAGCGACCTCGGTCCCGGGACAGGGGAAGCTTTCTTT.

The V call is TRBV29-1, the J call TRBJ1-1; weak D call: TRBD1 (6 bases). The germline V and J ends were trimmed by 4 bases and 5 bases, with 14 bases remaining between them. From germline, CDR1 is SQVTM and CDR2 ANQGSEA. The CDR3 is 13 amino acids. CDR3 sequence: CSVVHRVDTEAFF. The CDR3, as DNA: TGCAGCGTTGTCCACAGGGTGGATACTGAAGCTTTCTTT.

The chain combines TRBV30 with TRBJ1-3; D might be TRBD1 (6 bases). In germline, CDR1 is GTSNPN, CDR2 SVGIG (reference sequence). Between the trimmed V and J ends, which lost 4 bases and 2 bases, there was a span of 9 bases. The length of the CDR3 is 13 residues. The CDR3 sequence is CAWKQGAGNTIYF. In nucleotides, the CDR3 is TGTGCCTGGAAACAGGGAGCTGGAAACACCATATATTTT.

The chain links TRBV5-1 to TRBJ1-1; D may be TRBD1 (5 bases). The CDR3 sequence is 13 residues long. The V gene lost 4 bases and the J gene lost 5 bases, with 12 bases spanning the gap. CDR1 is SGHRS, CDR2 YFSETQ, per germline. CDR3 sequence: CASSDQGGTEAFF. The CDR3 nucleotides are TGCGCCAGCAGCGACCAGGGAGGGACTGAAGCTTTCTTT.

Worth noting for this clone: An end of the junction differs from the germline gene, which may be a read error. This chain connects TRBV7-9 to TRBJ1-6, with D perhaps TRBD1 (5 bases). This CDR3 has 12 residues. CDR1 is SEHNR, CDR2 FQNEAQ, per germline (reference sequence). CDR3 residues: CASSHSAGTHYF. CDR3 coding DNA: TGTGCCAGCAGCCATTCGGCGGGGACCCACTACTTT.

DNA of the CDR3: TGTGCCAGCAGCTTGGGACAGGATAATTCACCCCTCCACTTT. Translated, it gives CASSLGQDNSPLHF. V usage is TRBV11-3 and J usage is TRBJ1-6; 8 bases map to TRBD1. The V gene end was trimmed by 3 bases and the J gene end by 5 bases; junction bases not matched to a gene: 0. CDR3 length equals 14 residues. CDR1 is SGHNT, CDR2 YENEEA, per germline.

This clone showed up just once. This chain joins TRBV7-2 and TRBJ1-2; D possibly corresponds to TRBD1 (5 bases). The CDR3 length is 15 residues. The V end lost 5 bases, the J end lost 7 bases, and 20 bases lay between the germline ends. Germline loops: CDR1 SGHTA, CDR2 FQGNSA. The CDR3 nucleotides are TGTGCCAGCAGCCGCATGGCGGGACCCCAGGGTGGCTACACCTTC. Translated, it gives CASSRMAGPQGGYTF.